This T cell receptor beta chain was documented in a study of shared clonotypes between healthy human individuals. Study background: Three CD4 naive, three CD4 memory, two CD8 naive and one CD8 memory plate were used per donor.

The CDR3 has 14 residues. Trimming removed 4 bases from V and 2 bases from J; junction bases left unmatched: 3. Germline V gene lookup returns CDR1 SGHRS and CDR2 YFSETQ. Comments on this clone: The identical CDR3 is also encoded by other nucleotide sequences in the sample.

The table came from immunoSEQ multiplex PCR; TCRdb's copy has only in-frame clones and leaves some out. The repertoire consists of 2 million to 3 million clones, with under 95% occurring once and the leading ten covering 0.36%. The material sequenced was naive CD4+ T cells from PBMCs. Documented subset: CD45RA+ positively selected. The gene calls are TRBV5-1 and TRBJ2-5; 9 bases align to TRBD1. The sequence derives from a man between 18 and 35 years old in good health. Some clones in this sample may be carry-over from other donors' samples. The CDR3 region is CASSRGQGQETQYF. DNA of the CDR3: TGCGCCAGCAGCCGGGGACAGGGACAAGAGACCCAGTACTTC.